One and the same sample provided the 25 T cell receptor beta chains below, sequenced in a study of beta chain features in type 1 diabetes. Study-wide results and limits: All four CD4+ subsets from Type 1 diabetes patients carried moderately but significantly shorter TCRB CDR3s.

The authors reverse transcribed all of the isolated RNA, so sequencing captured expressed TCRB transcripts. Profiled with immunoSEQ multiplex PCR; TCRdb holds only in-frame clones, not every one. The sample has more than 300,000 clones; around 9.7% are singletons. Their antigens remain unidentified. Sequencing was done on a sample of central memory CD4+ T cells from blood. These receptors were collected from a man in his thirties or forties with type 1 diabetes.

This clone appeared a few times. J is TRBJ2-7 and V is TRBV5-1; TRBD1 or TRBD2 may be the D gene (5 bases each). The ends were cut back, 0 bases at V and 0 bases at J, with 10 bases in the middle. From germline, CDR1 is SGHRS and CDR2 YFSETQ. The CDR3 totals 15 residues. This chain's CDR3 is CASSLDGGSSYEQYF. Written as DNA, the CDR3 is TGCGCCAGCAGCTTGGATGGGGGAAGCTCCTACGAGCAGTACTTC. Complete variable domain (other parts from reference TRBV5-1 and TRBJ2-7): KAGVTQTPRYLIKTRGQQVTLSCSPISGHRSVSWYQQTPGQGLQFLFEYFSETQRNKGNFPGRFSGRQFSNSRSEMNVSTLELGDSALYLCASSLDGGSSYEQYFGPGTRLTVT.

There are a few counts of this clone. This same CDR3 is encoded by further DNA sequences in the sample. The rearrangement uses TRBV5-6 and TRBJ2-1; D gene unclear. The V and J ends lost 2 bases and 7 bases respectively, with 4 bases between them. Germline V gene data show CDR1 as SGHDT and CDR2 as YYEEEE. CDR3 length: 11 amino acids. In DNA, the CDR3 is TGTGCCAGCAGCTTAAGGAATGAGCAGTTCTTC. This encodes CASSLRNEQFF.

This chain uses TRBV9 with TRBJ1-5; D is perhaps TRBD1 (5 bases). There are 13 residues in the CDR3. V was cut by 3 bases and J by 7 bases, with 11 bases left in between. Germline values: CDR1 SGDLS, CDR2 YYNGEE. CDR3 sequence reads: CASSEGGVQPQHF. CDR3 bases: TGTGCCAGCAGCGAGGGAGGGGTACAGCCCCAGCATTTT.

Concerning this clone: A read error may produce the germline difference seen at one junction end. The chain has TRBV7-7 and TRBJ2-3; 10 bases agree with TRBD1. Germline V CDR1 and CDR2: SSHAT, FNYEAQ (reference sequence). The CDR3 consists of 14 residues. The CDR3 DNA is TGTGCTAGCAGTGCGGGGACAGGGGTTCATACGCAGTATTTT. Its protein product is CASSAGTGVHTQYF.

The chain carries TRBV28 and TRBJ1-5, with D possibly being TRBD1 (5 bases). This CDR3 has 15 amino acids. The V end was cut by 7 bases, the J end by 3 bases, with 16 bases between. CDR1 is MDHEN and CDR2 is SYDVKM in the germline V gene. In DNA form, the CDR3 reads TGTGCCAGCAATTCCCCTCAGGGAGACAATCAGCCCCAGCATTTT. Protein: CASNSPQGDNQPQHF.

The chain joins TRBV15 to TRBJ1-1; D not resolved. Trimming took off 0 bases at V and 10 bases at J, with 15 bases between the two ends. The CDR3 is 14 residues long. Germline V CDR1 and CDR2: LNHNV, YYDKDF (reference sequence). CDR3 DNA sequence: TGTGCCACCAGCAGAGATGCTGCGAGATTCGGAGCTTTCTTT. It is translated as CATSRDAARFGAFF.

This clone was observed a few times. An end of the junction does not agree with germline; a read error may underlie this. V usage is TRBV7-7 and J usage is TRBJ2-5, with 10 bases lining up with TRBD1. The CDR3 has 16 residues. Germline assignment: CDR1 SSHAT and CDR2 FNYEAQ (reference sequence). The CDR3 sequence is CASSLTGTGAQETQYF. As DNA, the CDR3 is TGTGCTAGCAGCCTCACCGGGACAGGGGCGCAAGAGACCCAGTACTTC.

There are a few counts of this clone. In DNA form, the CDR3 reads TGTGCCAGCACTGGGCTGAGACAGGGGAGAGACGAGCAGTACTTC. Amino acid sequence: CASTGLRQGRDEQYF. The V gene is TRBV2, the J gene TRBJ2-7; 8 nucleotides agree with TRBD1. CDR1 is SNHLY and CDR2 is FYNNEI in the germline V gene. Unmatched junction bases numbered 13, after V lost 7 bases and J lost 5 bases. The CDR3 is made up of 15 amino acids.

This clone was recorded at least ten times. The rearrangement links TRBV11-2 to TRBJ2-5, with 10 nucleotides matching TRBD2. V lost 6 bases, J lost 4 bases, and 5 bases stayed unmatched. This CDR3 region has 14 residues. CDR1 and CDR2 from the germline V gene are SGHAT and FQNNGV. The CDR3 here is CASRVLAGVETQYF. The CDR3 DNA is TGTGCCAGCAGGGTTCTAGCGGGGGTAGAGACCCAGTACTTC.

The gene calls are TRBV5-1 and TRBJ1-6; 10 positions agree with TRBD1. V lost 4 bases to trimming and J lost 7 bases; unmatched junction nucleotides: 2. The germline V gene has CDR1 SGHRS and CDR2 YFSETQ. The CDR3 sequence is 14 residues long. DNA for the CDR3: TGCGCCAGCAGCGGGGGACAGGGGAATTCACCCCTCCACTTT. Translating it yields CASSGGQGNSPLHF.

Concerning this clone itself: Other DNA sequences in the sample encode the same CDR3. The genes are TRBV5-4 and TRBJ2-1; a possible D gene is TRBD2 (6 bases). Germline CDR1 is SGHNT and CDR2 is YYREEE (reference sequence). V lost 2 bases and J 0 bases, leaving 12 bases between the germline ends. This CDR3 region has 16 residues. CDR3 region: CASSLGAGSSYNEQFF. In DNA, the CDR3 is TGTGCCAGCAGCTTAGGGGCGGGGAGCTCCTACAATGAGCAGTTCTTC.

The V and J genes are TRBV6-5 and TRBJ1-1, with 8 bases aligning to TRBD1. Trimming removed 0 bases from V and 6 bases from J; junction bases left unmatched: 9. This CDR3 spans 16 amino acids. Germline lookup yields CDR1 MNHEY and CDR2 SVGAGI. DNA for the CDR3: TGTGCCAGCAGTTACTCGTCTCGGACAGGGAAGGCTGAAGCTTTCTTT. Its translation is CASSYSSRTGKAEAFF.

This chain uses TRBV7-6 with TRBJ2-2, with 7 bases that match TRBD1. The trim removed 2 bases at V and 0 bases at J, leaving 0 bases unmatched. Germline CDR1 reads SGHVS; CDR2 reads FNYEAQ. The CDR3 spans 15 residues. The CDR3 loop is CASSLQGANTGELFF. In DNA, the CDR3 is TGTGCCAGCAGCTTACAGGGGGCGAACACCGGGGAGCTGTTTTTT.

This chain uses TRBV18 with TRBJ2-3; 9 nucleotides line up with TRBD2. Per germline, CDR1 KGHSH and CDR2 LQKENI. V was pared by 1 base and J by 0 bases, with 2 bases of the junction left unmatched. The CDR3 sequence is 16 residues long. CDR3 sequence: CASSPQGLASTDTQYF. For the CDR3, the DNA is TGTGCCAGCTCACCACAGGGACTAGCTAGCACAGATACGCAGTATTTT.

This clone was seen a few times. The CDR3 coding sequence is TGTGCCAGCAGCCGGGGTTTCGGAGCCGGGGAGCTGTTTTTT. Residues: CASSRGFGAGELFF. The genes are TRBV6-5 and TRBJ2-2, with D maybe TRBD2 (5 bases). Germline V lookup: CDR1 MNHEY, CDR2 SVGAGI. The CDR3 has 14 residues. The V and J ends lost 6 bases and 6 bases respectively, with 14 bases between them.

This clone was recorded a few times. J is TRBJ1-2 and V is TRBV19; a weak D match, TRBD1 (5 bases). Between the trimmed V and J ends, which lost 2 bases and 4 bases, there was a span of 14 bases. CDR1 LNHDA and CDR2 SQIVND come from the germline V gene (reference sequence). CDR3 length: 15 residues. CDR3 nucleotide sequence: TGTGCCAGTAGTATATCAGGGAGCGGGGCCTATGGCTACACCTTC. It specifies CASSISGSGAYGYTF. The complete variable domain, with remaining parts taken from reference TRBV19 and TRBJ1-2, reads DGGITQSPKYLFRKEGQNVTLSCEQNLNHDAMYWYRQDPGQGLRLIYYSQIVNDFQKGDIAEGYSVSREKKESFPLTVTSAQKNPTAFYLCASSISGSGAYGYTFGSGTRLTVV.

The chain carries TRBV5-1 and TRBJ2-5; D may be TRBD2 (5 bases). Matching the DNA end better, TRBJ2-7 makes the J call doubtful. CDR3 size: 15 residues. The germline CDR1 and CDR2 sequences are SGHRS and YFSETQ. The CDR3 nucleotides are TGCGCCAGCAGCTTGGGGTGGGGAGATCCCTACGAGCAGTACTTC. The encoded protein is CASSLGWGDPYEQYF.

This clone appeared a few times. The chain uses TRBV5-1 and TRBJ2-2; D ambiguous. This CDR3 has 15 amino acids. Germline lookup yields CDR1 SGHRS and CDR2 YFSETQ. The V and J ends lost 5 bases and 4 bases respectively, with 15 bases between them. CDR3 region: CASSIRFPSTGELFF. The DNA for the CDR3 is TGCGCCAGCAGTATTAGGTTTCCCAGCACCGGGGAGCTGTTTTTT.

The CDR3 region is CASSLRAQGTDTQYF. In DNA, the CDR3 is TGTGCCAGCAGCTTAAGGGCCCAAGGGACAGATACGCAGTATTTT. V is TRBV7-9 and J is TRBJ2-3; unclear D gene. Germline values: CDR1 SEHNR, CDR2 FQNEAQ (reference sequence). The CDR3 extends over 15 amino acids. Deletions cut 2 bases from V and 3 bases from J, with 12 bases between.

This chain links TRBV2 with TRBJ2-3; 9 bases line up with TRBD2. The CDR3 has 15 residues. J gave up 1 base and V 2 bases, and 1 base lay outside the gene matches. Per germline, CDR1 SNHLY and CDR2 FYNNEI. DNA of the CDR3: TGTGCCAGCAGTGAACAGCGGGGGGGCACAGATACGCAGTATTTT. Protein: CASSEQRGGTDTQYF. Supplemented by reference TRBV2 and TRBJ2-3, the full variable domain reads EPEVTQTPSHQVTQMGQEVILRCVPISNHLYFYWYRQILGQKVEFLVSFYNNEISEKSEIFDDQFSVERPDGSNFTLKIRSTKLEDSAMYFCASSEQRGGTDTQYFGPGTRLTVL.

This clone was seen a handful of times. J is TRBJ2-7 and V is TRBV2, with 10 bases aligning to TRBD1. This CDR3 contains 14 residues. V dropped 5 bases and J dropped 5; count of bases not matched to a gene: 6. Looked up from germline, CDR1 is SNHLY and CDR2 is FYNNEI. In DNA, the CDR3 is TGTGCCAGCAGTTTTGACAGGGGGCAACACGAGCAGTACTTC. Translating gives CASSFDRGQHEQYF.

The CDR3 coding sequence is TGTGCCAGCAGCCGAGGAACACCGCGAGCTTTCTTT. This sequence encodes CASSRGTPRAFF. This sequence joins TRBV28 and TRBJ1-1; D uncertain. Germline CDR1 reads MDHEN; CDR2 reads SYDVKM. This CDR3 region has 12 residues. V lost 6 bases and J 10 bases, leaving 15 bases between the germline ends.

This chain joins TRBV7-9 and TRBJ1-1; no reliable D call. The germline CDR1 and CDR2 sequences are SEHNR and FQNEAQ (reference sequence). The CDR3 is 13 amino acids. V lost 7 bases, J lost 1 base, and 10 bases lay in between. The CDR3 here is CASTLTPNTEAFF. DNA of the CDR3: TGTGCCAGCACCCTGACACCGAACACTGAAGCTTTCTTT.

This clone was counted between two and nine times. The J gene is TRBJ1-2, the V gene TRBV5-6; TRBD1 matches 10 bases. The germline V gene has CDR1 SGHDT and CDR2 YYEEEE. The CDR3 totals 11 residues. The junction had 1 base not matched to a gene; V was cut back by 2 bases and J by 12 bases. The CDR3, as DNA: TGTGCCAGCAGCTTAGGGACAGGGGACACCTTC. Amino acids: CASSLGTGDTF. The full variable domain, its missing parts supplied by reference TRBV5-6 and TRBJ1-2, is DAGVTQSPTHLIKTRGQQVTLRCSPKSGHDTVSWYQQALGQGPQFIFQYYEEEERQRGNFPDRFSGHQFPNYSSELNVNALLLGDSALYLCASSLGTGDTFGSGTRLTVV.

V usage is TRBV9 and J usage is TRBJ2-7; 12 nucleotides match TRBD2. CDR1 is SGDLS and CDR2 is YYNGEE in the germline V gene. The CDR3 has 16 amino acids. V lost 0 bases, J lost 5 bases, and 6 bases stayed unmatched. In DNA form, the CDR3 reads TGTGCCAGCAGCGTAGCCCTAGCGGGGGGGCCTAACGAGCAGTACTTC. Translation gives CASSVALAGGPNEQYF.